The 22 T cell receptor beta chains reported below all come from one sample, sequenced in a study of Graves' ophthalmopathy and Graves' hyperthyroidism. Using RNA transcripts, the TCR beta CDR3 regions were amplified. Scientists carried out first-round RT-PCR using HTBI primers and then a second-round multiplex PCR. Via MiXCR, TCRdb re-called the multiplex PCR reads, giving one row per CDR3 protein. The table includes hundreds of thousands of distinct CDR3 sequences, around 45% detected once. The sample comprised peripheral blood. The source is an adult man with Graves' ophthalmopathy.

The rearrangement uses TRBV10-3 and TRBJ2-7; D possibly corresponds to TRBD1 (6 bases). The CDR3 is 12 amino acids. Germline CDR1 and CDR2: ENHRY and SYGVKD. Trimming removed 10 bases from V and 5 bases from J, with 15 bases in between. The CDR3 DNA reads as TGTGCCAGCAGGGGCTATTCTGACGAGCAGTACTTC. Amino acids: CASRGYSDEQYF.

In the case of this clonotype: Without the conserved terminal phenylalanine or tryptophan, this CDR3 likely stems from a read error. CDR3: CSAGRDYGYTL. Written as DNA, the CDR3 is TGCAGTGCAGGGCGCGACTATGGCTACACCCTC. The chain employs TRBV20-1 and TRBJ1-2; D is ambiguous. Germline lookup yields CDR1 DFQATT and CDR2 SNEGSKA (reference sequence). With 6 bases removed from V and 3 bases from J, the gap between germline ends came to 8 bases. The CDR3 consists of 11 residues.

This sequence joins TRBV7-9 and TRBJ1-5, with D possibly matching TRBD1 (6 bases). The ends were cut back, 2 bases at V and 0 bases at J, with 8 bases in the middle. This CDR3 has 15 residues. Germline V gene data show CDR1 as SEHNR and CDR2 as FQNEAQ (reference sequence). The CDR3 region is CASSLPGASNQPQHF. DNA of the CDR3: TGTGCCAGCAGCTTACCAGGGGCTAGCAATCAGCCCCAGCATTTT.

The chain carries TRBV6-5 and TRBJ2-5; maybe TRBD1 (5 bases). Trimming removed 7 bases at V and 5 bases at J, with 17 bases between. This CDR3 has 14 amino acids. Germline V gives CDR1 MNHEY, CDR2 SVGAGI. Written as DNA, the CDR3 is TGTGCCAGCAAGGGGTCCGGAGCTGGGGAGACCCAGTACTTC. It yields the protein CASKGSGAGETQYF.

This clonotype was recorded many times. The rearrangement links TRBV6-6 to TRBJ2-7; possibly TRBD1 for D (6 bases). Germline CDR1 reads MNHNY; CDR2 reads SVGAGI (reference sequence). The CDR3 totals 11 residues. V was shortened by 7 bases and J by 4 bases, with 8 bases between the two germline ends. The CDR3 is CASNDRYEQYF. The CDR3 DNA sequence: TGTGCCAGCAACGACAGGTACGAGCAGTACTTC.

This clonotype was found once. V is TRBV2 and J is TRBJ1-4; no clear D gene. The J call may not be correct, given that the DNA end is closer to TRBJ2-3. The germline V gene has CDR1 SNHLY and CDR2 FYNNEI. The CDR3 loop spans 12 amino acids. The chain's CDR3 is CASSVKGDTQYF. CDR3 in DNA: TGTGCCAGCAGTGTTAAAGGAGATACGCAGTATTTT.

The V call is TRBV6-9, the J call TRBJ1-2; TRBD1 matches 11 bases. Unmatched junction bases numbered 2, after V lost 2 bases and J lost 3 bases. The CDR3 is made up of 15 amino acids. Germline CDR1 reads MNHGY; CDR2 reads SVAAGI. CDR3 nucleotides: TGTGCCAGCAGTTATGGACAGGGGGCAGACTATGGCTACACCTTC. This sequence encodes CASSYGQGADYGYTF.

V and J are TRBV7-9 and TRBJ1-2; 8 bases agree with TRBD1. Trimming at V came to 0 bases and at J to 8 bases, leaving 14 bases not matched to a gene. Germline CDR1 SEHNR, CDR2 FQNEAQ (reference sequence). CDR3 length: 17 amino acids. CDR3 protein: CASSLAILVGTGRGYTF. DNA of the CDR3: TGTGCCAGCAGCTTAGCCATCCTTGTGGGGACAGGACGCGGCTACACCTTC.

The chain recombines TRBV10-3 with TRBJ1-1; 10 bases line up with TRBD1. The CDR3 runs 14 residues. CDR1 and CDR2 from the germline V gene are ENHRY and SYGVKD. With 3 bases clipped from V and 4 bases from J, the junction kept 2 bases outside the gene matches. CDR3 amino acids: CAISDRTGGTEAFF. CDR3 DNA sequence: TGTGCCATCAGTGATAGGACAGGGGGCACTGAAGCTTTCTTT.

About this clonotype: This may arise from a read error, as a much more abundant clone is one base away. V is TRBV7-9 and J is TRBJ1-5; unclear D gene. Germline V gene data show CDR1 as SEHNR and CDR2 as FQNEAQ (reference sequence). There are 12 residues in the CDR3. V was pared by 5 bases and J by 6 bases, with 8 bases between. Written as DNA, the CDR3 is TGTGCCAGCAGCCAAGTCAGTCAGCCCCAGCATTTT. It yields the protein CASSQVSQPQHF.

The gene calls are TRBV20-1 and TRBJ2-7; a possible D gene is TRBD2 (6 bases). There are 12 residues in the CDR3. Germline CDR1 is DFQATT and CDR2 is SNEGSKA (reference sequence). Trimming left V 6 bases short and J 6 bases short, with 15 bases between. This CDR3 reads CSASGAAPEQYF. CDR3 sequence (DNA): TGCAGTGCCTCGGGAGCCGCGCCCGAGCAGTACTTC.

The rearrangement uses TRBV4-3 and TRBJ2-7, with TRBD1 matching 9 bases. The germline V gene has CDR1 LGHNA and CDR2 YSLEER. This CDR3 has 15 amino acids. Trimming took 3 bases from V and 4 from J; bases not matched to a gene: 7. Here the CDR3 reads CASSHLPGTGYEQYF. Written as DNA, the CDR3 is TGCGCCAGCAGCCACCTACCCGGGACAGGGTACGAGCAGTACTTC.

The chain combines TRBV14 with TRBJ2-7; D may be TRBD1 (6 bases). Germline lookup yields CDR1 SGHDN and CDR2 FVKESK. The CDR3 is 15 residues long. Trimming pared 1 base from V and 3 bases from J, leaving 13 bases between. CDR3 nucleotide sequence: TGTGCCAGCAGCCAAGGCACAGGGTTTGGCTACGAGCAGTACTTC. Residues: CASSQGTGFGYEQYF.

This sequence joins TRBV5-1 and TRBJ2-7; a weak D match, TRBD2 (6 bases). Trimming pared 4 bases from V and 3 bases from J, leaving 14 bases between. The CDR3 has 14 amino acids. Germline CDR1 SGHRS, CDR2 YFSETQ. DNA of the CDR3: TGCGCCAGCAGCACCCCGGGAGCCGGCTACGAGCAGTACTTC. It yields the protein CASSTPGAGYEQYF. The full variable domain, with the rest looked up from reference TRBV5-1 and TRBJ2-7, is KAGVTQTPRYLIKTRGQQVTLSCSPISGHRSVSWYQQTPGQGLQFLFEYFSETQRNKGNFPGRFSGRQFSNSRSEMNVSTLELGDSALYLCASSTPGAGYEQYFGPGTRLTVT.

This clonotype showed up many times. In DNA, the CDR3 is TGCAGTGCTAGAGATGGGAGGACTGAAGCTTTCTTT. Translation gives CSARDGRTEAFF. The rearrangement joins TRBV20-1 to TRBJ1-1; D is undetermined. This CDR3 has 12 amino acids. V lost 0 bases to trimming and J lost 5 bases, with 7 bases between them. The germline gives CDR1 DFQATT, CDR2 SNEGSKA (reference sequence).

The chain combines TRBV2 with TRBJ1-5; D is unresolved. V lost 0 bases and J lost 10, with 16 bases in between. The germline CDR1 and CDR2 sequences are SNHLY and FYNNEI. The CDR3 has 15 residues. The CDR3 DNA sequence: TGTGCCAGCAGTGAAGCCCGAGGGAGGTCGCCACCCCAGCATTTT. Encoded protein: CASSEARGRSPPQHF. The whole variable domain, filled in from reference TRBV2 and TRBJ1-5, reads EPEVTQTPSHQVTQMGQEVILRCVPISNHLYFYWYRQILGQKVEFLVSFYNNEISEKSEIFDDQFSVERPDGSNFTLKIRSTKLEDSAMYFCASSEARGRSPPQHFGDGTRLSIL.

J is TRBJ2-6 and V is TRBV28; TRBD1 matches 7 bases. The CDR3 consists of 16 residues. Germline V gene data show CDR1 as MDHEN and CDR2 as SYDVKM. The trim removed 6 bases at V and 0 bases at J, leaving 5 bases unmatched. CDR3 residues: CASRPDRSSGANVLTF. Written as DNA, the CDR3 is TGTGCCAGCAGGCCGGACAGGTCCTCTGGGGCCAACGTCCTGACTTTC. The full variable domain, with the rest looked up from reference TRBV28 and TRBJ2-6, is DVKVTQSSRYLVKRTGEKVFLECVQDMDHENMFWYRQDPGLGLRLIYFSYDVKMKEKGDIPEGYSVSREKKERFSLILESASTNQTSMYLCASRPDRSSGANVLTFGAGSRLTVL.

Only a few counts were recorded for this clonotype. The J gene is TRBJ1-6, the V gene TRBV9; no reliable D call. This CDR3 comprises 13 residues. Germline V gene sequence: CDR1 SGDLS, CDR2 YYNGEE. Trimming removed 4 bases from V and 6 bases from J, with 8 bases in between. The CDR3 region is CASSIGRNSPLHF. In nucleotides, the CDR3 is TGTGCCAGCAGCATTGGACGTAATTCACCCCTCCACTTT. Full variable domain (missing parts from reference TRBV9 and TRBJ1-6): DSGVTQTPKHLITATGQRVTLRCSPRSGDLSVYWYQQSLDQGLQFLIQYYNGEERAKGNILERFSAQQFPDLHSELNLSSLELGDSALYFCASSIGRNSPLHFGNGTRLTVT.

The J gene is TRBJ2-2, the V gene TRBV29-1; D may be TRBD1 (6 bases). Germline V gene sequence: CDR1 SQVTM, CDR2 ANQGSEA. The V end was cut by 3 bases, the J end by 4 bases, with 15 bases between. The CDR3 is made up of 15 amino acids. CDR3 coding DNA: TGCAGCGTTGATGAAGGGGGTCGGGGCACCGGGGAGCTGTTTTTT. As protein: CSVDEGGRGTGELFF.

There are a few counts of this clonotype. V is TRBV2 and J is TRBJ1-3; D gene uncertain. The V gene lost 3 bases and the J gene lost 0 bases, with 6 bases spanning the gap. Germline V gene sequence: CDR1 SNHLY, CDR2 FYNNEI. The CDR3 is made up of 14 amino acids. The CDR3 DNA reads as TGTGCCAGCAGTGACCCTATCTCTGGAAACACCATATATTTT. It encodes CASSDPISGNTIYF. Drawing the rest from reference TRBV2 and TRBJ1-3, the complete variable domain is EPEVTQTPSHQVTQMGQEVILRCVPISNHLYFYWYRQILGQKVEFLVSFYNNEISEKSEIFDDQFSVERPDGSNFTLKIRSTKLEDSAMYFCASSDPISGNTIYFGEGSWLTVV.

This chain links TRBV14 with TRBJ1-2; TRBD1 might be the D (5 bases). Germline V gene data show CDR1 as SGHDN and CDR2 as FVKESK. The length of the CDR3 is 12 residues. With 4 bases removed from V and 8 bases from J, the gap between germline ends came to 11 bases. CDR3 coding DNA: TGTGCCAGCAGCCGTAGGGACGGAGGCTACACCTTC. Its protein is CASSRRDGGYTF.

This chain connects TRBV25-1 to TRBJ1-5; TRBD1 is a possible D gene (5 bases). Trimming took 5 bases from V and 1 from J, leaving 12 bases between them. This CDR3 is 15 amino acids long. In germline, CDR1 is MGHDK, CDR2 SYGVNS. The CDR3: CASSFPRDSNQPQHF. The CDR3 nucleotides are TGTGCCAGCAGTTTCCCCCGGGACAGCAATCAGCCCCAGCATTTT.